A selection of T cell receptor beta chains follows, all from one sample in a study of cytomegalovirus exposure and HLA in healthy donors. Assay used: immunoSEQ multiplex PCR; TCRdb lists only in-frame clones, some missing. The sample records approximately 180,000 clones, roughly 70% being singletons. What was sequenced was PBMCs. Receptors were obtained from a male donor in good health and CMV-seronegative. Each CDR3 is given with its conserved first and last residue. The D gene is left open where the match is weak. Size tells how often a clone was seen (once, few, many) or the class of an expanded clone, and some rows leave it out.

TRBD1	-	TRBJ2-7	15	TRBV10-1	TGCGCCAGCAGCGGGACAGGGCCGGCCCTCTACGAGCAGTACTTC	CASSGTGPALYEQYF
TRBD1	few	TRBJ2-7	13	TRBV5-6	TGTGCCAGCAGCCCTTTACAGGGGGGAGAGCAGTACTTC	CASSPLQGGEQYF
TRBD1	-	TRBJ1-1	15	TRBV5-1	TGCGCCAGCAGCTTGAGGGAGACAGGGGGCACTGAAGCTTTCTTT	CASSLRETGGTEAFF
-	-	TRBJ2-2	12	TRBV6-5	TGTGCCAGCAGTTACTCTTACGGGGAGCTGTTTTTT	CASSYSYGELFF
-	-	TRBJ2-5	16	TRBV5-1	TGCGCCAGCAGCTCCCAAGGAGGGCCTACCCAAGAGACCCAGTACTTC	CASSSQGGPTQETQYF
-	once	TRBJ1-6	15	TRBV7-3	TGCGCCAGCAGCTTAACGTGGGGGGAGGGTTCACCCCTCCACTTT	CASSLTWGEGSPLHF
TRBD2	-	TRBJ2-1	14	TRBV6-5	TGTGCCAGCAGAAAACTAGCGGGACCCCATGAGCAGTTCTTC	CASRKLAGPHEQFF
-	-	TRBJ1-5	15	TRBV6-1	TGTGCCAGCAGTGAAGCCGGGCAGGGGACTCAGCCCCAGCATTTT	CASSEAGQGTQPQHF
-	few	TRBJ1-2	13	TRBV30	TGTGCCTGGAGTATGGACAGTAACTATGGCTACACCTTC	CAWSMDSNYGYTF
TRBD1	few	TRBJ1-2	14	TRBV6-5	TGTGCCAGCAGTTATACCTCAGGGGGATGGGGCTACACCTTC	CASSYTSGGWGYTF
TRBD2	few	TRBJ2-5	13	TRBV14	TGTGCCAGCAGCCAGGGACTAGGAGAGACCCAGTACTTC	CASSQGLGETQYF
-	-	TRBJ1-1	15	TRBV19	TGTGCCAGTAGTATAAGGGACATGGGGAACACTGAAGCTTTCTTT	CASSIRDMGNTEAFF
-	-	TRBJ1-5	16	TRBV2	TGTGCCAGCGCGCAAGGGAGGGGGGTGAGCAATCAGCCCCAGCATTTT	CASAQGRGVSNQPQHF
TRBD1	-	TRBJ2-5	16	TRBV7-9	TGTGCCAGCAGCTTAGAGAGGACAGGGAAACAAGAGACCCAGTACTTC	CASSLERTGKQETQYF
TRBD2	-	TRBJ2-2	15	TRBV5-1	TGCGCCAGCAGCTCGACTAGCAGAAACACCGGGGAGCTGTTTTTT	CASSSTSRNTGELFF
TRBD1	-	TRBJ2-7	15	TRBV5-1	TGCGCCAGCAGCCACCGGGACAGGGACTCCTACGAGCAGTACTTC	CASSHRDRDSYEQYF
-	-	TRBJ1-5	15	TRBV27	TGTGCCAGCAGTCAAAGGGGCTTGGGCAATCAGCCCCAGCATTTT	CASSQRGLGNQPQHF
-	-	TRBJ1-2	13	TRBV30	TGTGCCTGGTTACTCGGTGCCATGAGCGGCTACACCTTC	CAWLLGAMSGYTF
-	-	TRBJ1-5	14	TRBV6-5	TGTGCCACCGGCACGGGACAATCAAATCAGCCCCAGCATTTT	CATGTGQSNQPQHF
-	-	TRBJ1-6	13	TRBV30	TGTGCCTGGTCAGGGGTGGGCAATTCACCCCTCCACTTT	CAWSGVGNSPLHF
-	-	TRBJ2-7	11	TRBV10-2	TGCGCCAGCAGGTCCGTCTACGAGCAGTACTTC	CASRSVYEQYF
-	-	TRBJ1-1	13	TRBV19	TGTGCCAGTAGTATCAGGGAGAACACTGAAGCTTTCTTT	CASSIRENTEAFF
-	-	TRBJ2-1	15	TRBV11-3	TGTGCCAGCAGCCCGCAGGCGGGGCACTACAATGAGCAGTTCTTC	CASSPQAGHYNEQFF
TRBD1	-	TRBJ1-2	14	TRBV30	TGTGCCTGGATTCACGACAGGGGCCCCTATGGCTACACCTTC	CAWIHDRGPYGYTF
-	-	TRBJ2-3	16	TRBV6-5	TGTGCCAGCAGTTACTCCTCTGCACAGGGCACAGATACGCAGTATTTT	CASSYSSAQGTDTQYF
-	-	TRBJ2-7	10	TRBV11-3	TGTGCCAGCACAGGGGAGGAGCAGTACTTC	CASTGEEQYF
-	-	TRBJ2-6	18	TRBV19	TGTGCCAGTAGCACCTCTGGGACTGCCAATAGTAGGGCCAACGTCCTGACTTTC	CASSTSGTANSRANVLTF
-	-	TRBJ1-1	17	TRBV15	TGTGCCACCAGCAGAGATCCCCAAACAGGACCAAACACTGAAGCTTTCTTT	CATSRDPQTGPNTEAFF
-	-	TRBJ2-7	14	TRBV13	TGTGCCAGCAGCCCCCGCCCTACCACCTACGAGCAGTACTTC	CASSPRPTTYEQYF
-	-	TRBJ2-7	13	TRBV29-1	TGCAGCGTGGGTCGGACAGAGGATTACGAGCAGTACTTC	CSVGRTEDYEQYF
-	-	TRBJ2-5	15	TRBV4-2	TGTGCCAGCAGCCAAGAAGAAGAGGAGGGGGAGACCCAGTACTTC	CASSQEEEEGETQYF